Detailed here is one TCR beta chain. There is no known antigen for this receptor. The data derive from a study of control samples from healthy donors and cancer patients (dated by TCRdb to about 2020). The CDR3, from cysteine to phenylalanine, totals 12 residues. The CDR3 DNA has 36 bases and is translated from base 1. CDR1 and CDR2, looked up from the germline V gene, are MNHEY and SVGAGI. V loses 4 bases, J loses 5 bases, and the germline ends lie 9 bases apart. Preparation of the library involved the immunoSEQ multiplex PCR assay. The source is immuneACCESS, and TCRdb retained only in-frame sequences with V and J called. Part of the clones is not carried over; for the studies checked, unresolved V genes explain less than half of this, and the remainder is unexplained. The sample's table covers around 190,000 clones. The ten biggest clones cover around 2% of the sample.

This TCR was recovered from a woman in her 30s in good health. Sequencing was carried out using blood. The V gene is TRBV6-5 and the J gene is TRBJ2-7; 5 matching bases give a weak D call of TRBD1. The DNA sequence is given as TGTGCCAGCAGTTCAGCAGGGCACGAGCAGTACTTC. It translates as CASSSAGHEQYF.